This paragraph covers one TCR beta chain sequence. The clone's antigen remains unknown. No base-level quality is on record; no much larger clone is a single base apart. The source of the sample is a study of T-cell memory formation after mild COVID-19 (dated by TCRdb to the early 2020s). Regarding the complete study: TCR sequence clusters from the two donors were largely donor specific. The cohort comprised two young, previously healthy adult volunteers, one female and one male. In a couple of donors, T-cell clones that expanded and contracted after mild COVID-19 were tracked by sequencing TCRalpha and TCRbeta repertoires over time. Broader findings and caveats from the paper: Balanced CD4/CD8 phenotypes were observed for clones contracting from day 15 to 85, whereas a bias towards CD4+ was observed for a second wave of clones expanding from day 15 to 37. Some responding clones were detected in pre-infection memory, suggesting pre-existing cross-reactive memory T cells joined the SARS-CoV-2 response. Whether the second-wave clones peaking on day 37 were SARS-CoV-2 specific was not confirmed. The study covered only a couple of mild cases, and larger cohorts including severe cases with pre-infection samples were considered necessary. Contracting CD4+ clones were found mainly in CM and EM memory subsets, while CD8+ clones were enriched in EMRA.

Compared with germline, V lacks 5 bases and J lacks 0 bases; bases without a gene match: 3. The CDR3 has 13 amino acids, counting the end cysteine and phenylalanine. Only CDR3 DNA remains: 39 bases, in frame from the first base. CDR1 and CDR2, looked up from the germline V gene (reference sequence), are DFQATT and SNEGSKA. The sample was run on an Illumina NovaSeq 6000. Using 5'RACE with constant-segment primers, TCRalpha and TCRbeta cDNA libraries were constructed, with sample barcodes and unique molecular identifiers added in the process. RNA was extracted from every sample with Trizol reagent. The libraries were amplified in two PCR steps, and the second step added a second sample barcode and Illumina TruSeq adapters. Libraries were sequenced on an Illumina NovaSeq with 2 x 150 bp paired-end reads. On the study's bioinformatics: Demultiplexing of reads and collapsing into UMI-guided consensus sequences were performed with migec v1.2.7. With mixcr v2.1.11, UMI consensuses were aligned to TRA and TRB V and J templates and assembled into clonotypes. Expanded or contracted clonotypes were those called significant by both edgeR and NoisET, with noise models trained on biological replicates. For edgeR calls, the thresholds were a false discovery rate-adjusted p below 0.01 and a log2 fold-change of 1. PCA with hierarchical clustering of max-normalized trajectories of the 1000 most abundant clonotypes was used as exploratory dynamics analysis. Each responding clone was given a CD4 or CD8 phenotype based on the CD4+ and CD8+ repertoires, which had been sequenced separately. TCRdb passed the public sequencing reads through fastp at Q25 and MiXCR, retaining productive beta sequences. Here each entry gathers all rows of one CDR3 protein and keeps the most common genes and DNA. TCRdb's processing, not the authors' own work, is the source of the V and J calls. A total of approximately 89,000 distinct CDR3 sequences appear in this sample, more than 20% of them only once. Under 50% of the sample rests with the top ten.

Ficoll-Paque density gradient centrifugation was the method used to isolate PBMCs. This TCR derives from a man aged 18-30 years who had mild COVID-19 (a few samples of this study predate the infection). The sample titles of this study are shuffled in the database, so cell type and time point are left out; the donor was told from shared clones. The sequencing sample was made of PBMCs or a T cell subset sorted from them (not recorded which). This sequence uses TRBV20-1 and TRBJ2-7, with TRBD1 matching 8 junction bases. The bases read TGCAGTGCTGTTGGGACAGGCTCCTACGAGCAGTACTTC. This is translated as CSAVGTGSYEQYF.